This T cell receptor (beta chain) came from a study of CD8 T cells in ankylosing spondylitis (dated by TCRdb to 2016 to 2017). Looking at the study overall: To find TCR variants linked to disease, the study profiled T cell receptor beta repertoires in ankylosing spondylitis patients and healthy donors. The full study cohort was made up of about two dozen ankylosing spondylitis patients and about a hundred healthy donors. Peripheral blood samples were taken, and synovial fluid was additionally collected from ankylosing spondylitis patients. What the research found in general, with its limitations: According to the report, matched synovial fluid samples from ankylosing spondylitis patients were significantly enriched for the disease-linked clones. Some TCR beta motif variants had previously been reported in synovial fluid and blood of reactive arthritis patients, which suggested common disease-initiation mechanisms. A TCR beta motif made up of roughly eight highly homologous amino acid variants appeared to be characteristic of blood from ankylosing spondylitis patients. In peripheral blood, the disease-linked clones were found at relatively low frequencies and had a CD8+ phenotype.

This clonotype was seen only a few times. Which antigen it targets is not known. There are no base qualities to consult, and no much larger clone falls within one base. Deletion took 5 bases off V and 6 bases off J, with a span of 15 bases between the germline ends. From the cysteine up to the phenylalanine, the CDR3 has a length of 14 residues. Of the read, only the CDR3 DNA is kept; its 42 bases are in frame from base 1. Via the germline V gene, CDR1 is KGHDR and CDR2 SFDVKD. Instrument used: Illumina HiSeq 2500. Quantitative 5'-RACE with molecular barcodes was used to prepare TCR beta libraries. Per the original workflow: To identify disease-linked TCR variants, a new computational method was used, one built on a probabilistic model of VDJ rearrangement. TCRdb ran its own pipeline on the public reads, namely fastp trimming at Q25 and MiXCR clone calling, and kept in-frame beta chains. Every distinct CDR3 protein forms one entry, paired with its most common genes and DNA. TCRdb's processing, not the authors' own work, is the source of the V and J calls. The sample table lists about 750,000 distinct CDR3 sequences, 15% to 20% of them with a count of one. About a fifth of the sample rests with the top ten.

The sequence was collected from a male donor with ankylosing spondylitis. This receptor chain uses TRBV24-1 and TRBJ1-2; TRBD1 is perhaps the D gene, given 6 matching bases. The sample consisted of blood, either unsorted or a sorted T cell fraction (not recorded which). The CDR3 corresponds to CATSGQGSGNGYTF. The DNA reads TGTGCCACCAGTGGGCAGGGGAGTGGGAATGGCTACACCTTC.